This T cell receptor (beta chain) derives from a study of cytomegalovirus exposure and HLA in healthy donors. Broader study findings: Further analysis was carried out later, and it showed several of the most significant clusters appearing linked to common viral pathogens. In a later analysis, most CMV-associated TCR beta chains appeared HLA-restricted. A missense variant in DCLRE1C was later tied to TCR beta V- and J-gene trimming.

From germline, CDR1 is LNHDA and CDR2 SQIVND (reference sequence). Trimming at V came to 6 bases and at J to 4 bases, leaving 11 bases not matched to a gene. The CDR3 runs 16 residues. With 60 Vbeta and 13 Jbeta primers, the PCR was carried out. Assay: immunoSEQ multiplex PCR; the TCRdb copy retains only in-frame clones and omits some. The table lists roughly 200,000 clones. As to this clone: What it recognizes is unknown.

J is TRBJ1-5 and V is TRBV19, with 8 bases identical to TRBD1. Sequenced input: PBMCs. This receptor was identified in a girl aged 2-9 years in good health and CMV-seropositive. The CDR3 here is CASSLSDRGRNQPQHF. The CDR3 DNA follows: TGTGCCAGTAGCCTTTCTGACAGGGGAAGAAATCAGCCCCAGCATTTT.